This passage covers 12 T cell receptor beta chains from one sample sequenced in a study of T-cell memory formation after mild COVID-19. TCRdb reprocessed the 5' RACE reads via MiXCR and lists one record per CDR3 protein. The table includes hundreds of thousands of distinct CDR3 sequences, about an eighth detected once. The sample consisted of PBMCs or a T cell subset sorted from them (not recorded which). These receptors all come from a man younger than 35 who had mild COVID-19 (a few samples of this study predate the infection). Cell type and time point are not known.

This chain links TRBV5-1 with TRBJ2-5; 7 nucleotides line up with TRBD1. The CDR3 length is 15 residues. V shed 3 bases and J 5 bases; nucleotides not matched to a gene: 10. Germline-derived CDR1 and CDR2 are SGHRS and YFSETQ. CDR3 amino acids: CASSYDRVIGETQYF. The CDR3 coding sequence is TGCGCCAGCAGCTACGACAGGGTAATCGGGGAGACCCAGTACTTC.

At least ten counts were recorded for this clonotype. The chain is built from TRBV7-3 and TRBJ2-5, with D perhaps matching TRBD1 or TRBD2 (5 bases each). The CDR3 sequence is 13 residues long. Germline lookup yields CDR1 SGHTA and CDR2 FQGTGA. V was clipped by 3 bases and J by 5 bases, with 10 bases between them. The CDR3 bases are TGTGCCAGCAGCTTCGAGGGGTGGGAGACCCAGTACTTC. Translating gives CASSFEGWETQYF.

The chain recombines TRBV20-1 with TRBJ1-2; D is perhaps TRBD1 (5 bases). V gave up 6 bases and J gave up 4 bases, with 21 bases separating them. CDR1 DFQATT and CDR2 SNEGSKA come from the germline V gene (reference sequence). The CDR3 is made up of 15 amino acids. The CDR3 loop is CSARIEREDTYGYTF. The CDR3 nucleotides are TGCAGTGCCAGAATTGAAAGGGAGGACACCTATGGCTACACCTTC.

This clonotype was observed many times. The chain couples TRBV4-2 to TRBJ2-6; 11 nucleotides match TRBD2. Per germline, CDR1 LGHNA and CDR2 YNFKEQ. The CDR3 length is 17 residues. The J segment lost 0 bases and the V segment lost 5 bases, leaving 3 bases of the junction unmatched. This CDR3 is CASSSSGGASGANVLTF. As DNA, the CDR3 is TGTGCCAGCAGCAGTAGCGGGGGGGCCTCTGGGGCCAACGTCCTGACTTTC.

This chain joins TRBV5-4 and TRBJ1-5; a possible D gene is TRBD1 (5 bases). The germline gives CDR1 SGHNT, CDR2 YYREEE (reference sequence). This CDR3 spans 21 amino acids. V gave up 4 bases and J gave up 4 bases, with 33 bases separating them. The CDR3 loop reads CASSQLFPWPKRDRRNQPQHF. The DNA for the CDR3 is TGTGCCAGCAGCCAACTTTTTCCCTGGCCAAAAAGGGACCGAAGGAATCAGCCCCAGCATTTT.

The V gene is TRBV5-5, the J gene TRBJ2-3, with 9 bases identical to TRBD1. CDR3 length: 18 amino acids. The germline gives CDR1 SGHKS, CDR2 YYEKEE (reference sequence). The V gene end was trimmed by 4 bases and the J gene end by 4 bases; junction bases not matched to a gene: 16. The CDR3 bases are TGTGCCAGCAGCCACCACAGTACCCCGGGACAGGGACCAGATACGCAGTATTTT. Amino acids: CASSHHSTPGQGPDTQYF.

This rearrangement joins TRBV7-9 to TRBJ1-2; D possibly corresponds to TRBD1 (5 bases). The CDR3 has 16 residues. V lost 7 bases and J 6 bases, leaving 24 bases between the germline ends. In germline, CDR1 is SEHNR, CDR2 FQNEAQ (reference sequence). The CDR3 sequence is CASTSRRDSLVDGYTF. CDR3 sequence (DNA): TGTGCCAGCACCTCAAGAAGGGACTCTCTGGTGGATGGCTACACCTTC.

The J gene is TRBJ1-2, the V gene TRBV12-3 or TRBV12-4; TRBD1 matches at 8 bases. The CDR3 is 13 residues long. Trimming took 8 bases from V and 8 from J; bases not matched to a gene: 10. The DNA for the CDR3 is TGTGCCAGCCTGAAAGCAGGGGGCTGGGGCTACACCTTC. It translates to CASLKAGGWGYTF.

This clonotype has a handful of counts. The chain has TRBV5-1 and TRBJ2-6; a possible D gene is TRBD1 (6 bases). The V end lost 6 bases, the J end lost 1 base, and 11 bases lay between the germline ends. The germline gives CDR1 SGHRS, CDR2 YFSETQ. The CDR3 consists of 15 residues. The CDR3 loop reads CASTHTGSGANVLTF. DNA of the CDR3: TGCGCCAGCACCCACACAGGGTCTGGGGCCAACGTCCTGACTTTC.

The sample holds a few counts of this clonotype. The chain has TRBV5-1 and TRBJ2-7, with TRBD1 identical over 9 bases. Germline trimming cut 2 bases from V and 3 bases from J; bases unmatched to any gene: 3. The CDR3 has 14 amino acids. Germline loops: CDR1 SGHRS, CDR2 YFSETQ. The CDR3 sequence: CASSFLDRGYEQYF. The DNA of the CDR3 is TGCGCCAGCAGCTTCTTGGACAGGGGCTACGAGCAGTACTTC. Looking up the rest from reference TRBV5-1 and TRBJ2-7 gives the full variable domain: KAGVTQTPRYLIKTRGQQVTLSCSPISGHRSVSWYQQTPGQGLQFLFEYFSETQRNKGNFPGRFSGRQFSNSRSEMNVSTLELGDSALYLCASSFLDRGYEQYFGPGTRLTVT.

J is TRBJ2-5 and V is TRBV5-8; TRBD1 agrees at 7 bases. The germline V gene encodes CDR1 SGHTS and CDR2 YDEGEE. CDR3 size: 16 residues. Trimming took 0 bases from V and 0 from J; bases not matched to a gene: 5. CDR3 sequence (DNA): TGTGCCAGCAGCTTGGCGCCAGGGGGTTACCAAGAGACCCAGTACTTC. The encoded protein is CASSLAPGGYQETQYF.

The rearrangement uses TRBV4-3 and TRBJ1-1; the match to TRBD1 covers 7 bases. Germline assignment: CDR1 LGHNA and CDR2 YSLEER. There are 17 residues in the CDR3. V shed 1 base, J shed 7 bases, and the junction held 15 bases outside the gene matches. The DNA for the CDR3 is TGCGCCAGCAGCCAAGGTCAGGGGGTCCACCTACCTTTTGAAGCTTTCTTT. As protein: CASSQGQGVHLPFEAFF.